Listed here are 3 T cell receptor beta chains from one sample, sequenced in a study of cytomegalovirus exposure and HLA in healthy donors. The PCR made use of 60 Vbeta and 13 Jbeta primers. Data came from immunoSEQ multiplex PCR; TCRdb stores just in-frame clones and leaves some out. The repertoire consists of about 190,000 clones, with 75% to 90% occurring once and the leading ten covering roughly 1.3%. The sequencing sample was made of PBMCs. The receptors come from a man aged 30-40 years in good health and CMV-seronegative.

The chain joins TRBV5-4 to TRBJ2-1; 12 nucleotides line up with TRBD2. The CDR3 extends over 15 amino acids. V shed 2 bases and J 6 bases; nucleotides not matched to a gene: 3. Germline loops: CDR1 SGHNT, CDR2 YYREEE (reference sequence). CDR3 region: CASSFRTSGANEQFF. As DNA, the CDR3 is TGTGCCAGCAGCTTCCGGACTAGCGGGGCCAATGAGCAGTTCTTC.

This chain joins TRBV7-9 and TRBJ2-3, with TRBD2 matching over 11 bases. V was pared by 3 bases and J by 1 base, with 3 bases of the junction left unmatched. From germline, CDR1 is SEHNR and CDR2 FQNEAQ (reference sequence). The CDR3 runs 16 residues. CDR3 in DNA: TGTGCCAGCAGCTTTATAGCGGGAGGGGGCACAGATACGCAGTATTTT. Translation: CASSFIAGGGTDTQYF.

The chain recombines TRBV19 with TRBJ2-7; the D gene is possibly TRBD1 (6 bases). Germline-derived CDR1 and CDR2 are LNHDA and SQIVND (reference sequence). The CDR3 is made up of 15 amino acids. V lost 5 bases to trimming and J lost 6 bases, with 20 bases between them. The CDR3 spells CASSVVGQTQSEQYF. In DNA form, the CDR3 reads TGTGCCAGTAGTGTGGTCGGACAGACACAATCCGAGCAGTACTTC.